The next 18 T cell receptor beta chains were all read from a single sample in a study of T cells in Graves' hyperthyroidism and ophthalmopathy. Amplified TCR beta CDR3 regions derived from RNA transcripts. The HTBI primer set drove a first-round RT-PCR of the TCR CDR3. TCRdb analysed the multiplex PCR reads with MiXCR anew, one entry per CDR3 protein. The table shows about 590,000 distinct CDR3 sequences, with 13% to 15% occurring only once. The sequencing input was blood. The receptors originated from a young woman with Graves' ophthalmopathy.

This clonotype was found many times. The J gene is TRBJ2-7, the V gene TRBV20-1, with TRBD2 matching 11 bases. With 6 bases clipped from V and 4 bases from J, the junction kept 5 bases outside the gene matches. Per germline, CDR1 DFQATT and CDR2 SNEGSKA (reference sequence). The CDR3 is 13 residues long. For the CDR3, the DNA is TGCAGTGCCACTAGCGGGAGTTTTTACGAGCAGTACTTC. Its protein product is CSATSGSFYEQYF.

This clonotype was seen repeatedly, ten times or more. The J gene is TRBJ2-3, the V gene TRBV28; 14 bases map to TRBD2. V was clipped by 1 base and J by 6 bases; unmatched bases: 6. CDR3 length: 17 amino acids. Germline V gives CDR1 MDHEN, CDR2 SYDVKM. The CDR3 sequence: CASSLLGLAGEGDTQYF. DNA for the CDR3: TGTGCCAGCAGTTTATTGGGACTAGCGGGAGAAGGGGATACGCAGTATTTT.

This clonotype appeared many times. V and J are TRBV4-1 and TRBJ2-1, with D perhaps being TRBD1 or TRBD2 (5 bases each). This CDR3 region has 18 residues. Trimming pared 1 base from V and 2 bases from J, leaving 18 bases between. Germline CDR1 reads MGHRA; CDR2 reads YSYEKL. The CDR3 DNA follows: TGCGCCAGCAGCCAAGGATGGGTAGCGAGGGACCCCTACAATGAGCAGTTCTTC. This encodes CASSQGWVARDPYNEQFF.

At least ten counts were recorded for this clonotype. The genes are TRBV7-9 and TRBJ1-1; a weak D match, TRBD1 (6 bases). Deletions cut 0 bases from V and 0 bases from J, with 11 bases between. In germline, CDR1 is SEHNR, CDR2 FQNEAQ (reference sequence). The CDR3 runs to 16 residues. The CDR3 DNA is TGTGCCAGCAGCTTAGCCCTGAGGGGGGTGAACACTGAAGCTTTCTTT. Translation gives CASSLALRGVNTEAFF.

A few counts support this clonotype. The J gene is TRBJ1-1, the V gene TRBV18; TRBD1 is a possible D gene (6 bases). The ends were cut back, 2 bases at V and 0 bases at J, with 16 bases in the middle. The CDR3 is 17 amino acids. CDR1 is KGHSH and CDR2 is LQKENI in the germline V gene. CDR3 protein: CASSPGLPGVMNTEAFF. In nucleotides, the CDR3 is TGTGCCAGCTCACCAGGCTTACCAGGGGTTATGAACACTGAAGCTTTCTTT.

This clonotype was seen many times. The chain is built from TRBV28 and TRBJ2-1; possibly TRBD2 for D (5 bases). The germline CDR1 and CDR2 sequences are MDHEN and SYDVKM. Trimming removed 2 bases from V and 8 bases from J, with 13 bases in between. This CDR3 region has 14 residues. The CDR3 protein is CASSLTASSHEQFF. As DNA, the CDR3 is TGTGCCAGCAGTTTAACCGCTAGCTCCCATGAGCAGTTCTTC.

This clonotype has a count of ten or more. The chain has TRBV6-2 or TRBV6-3 and TRBJ2-2; perhaps TRBD2 as D (6 bases). From germline, CDR1 is MNHEY and CDR2 SVGEGT. The length of the CDR3 is 15 residues. V dropped 2 bases and J dropped 0 bases, with 7 bases sitting between them. CDR3 loop: CASSYAGTNTGELFF. For the CDR3, the DNA is TGTGCCAGCAGTTACGCGGGAACGAACACCGGGGAGCTGTTTTTT.

CDR3 amino acids: CASTQIAVSYNEQFF. The CDR3 DNA reads TGTGCCAGTACCCAGATAGCGGTCTCCTACAATGAGCAGTTCTTC. The chain links TRBV19 to TRBJ2-1; possible D gene TRBD2, 6 bases. V was clipped by 7 bases and J by 0 bases, with 13 bases between them. In germline, CDR1 is LNHDA, CDR2 SQIVND (reference sequence). The CDR3 covers 15 residues.

The genes are TRBV30 and TRBJ1-4, with 11 nucleotides matching TRBD1. This CDR3 spans 19 amino acids. Germline loops: CDR1 GTSNPN, CDR2 SVGIG (reference sequence). J gave up 4 bases and V 3 bases, and 16 bases lay outside the gene matches. CDR3 protein: CAWRTPPGTGGPLNEKLFF. In nucleotides, the CDR3 is TGTGCCTGGAGGACACCCCCCGGGACAGGGGGTCCCCTTAATGAAAAACTGTTTTTT.

This clonotype was counted a few times. The chain combines TRBV19 with TRBJ1-6; D is perhaps TRBD1 (5 bases). V was clipped by 10 bases and J by 5 bases, with 12 bases between them. The CDR3 covers 13 residues. CDR1 is LNHDA, CDR2 SQIVND, per germline (reference sequence). Here the CDR3 reads CATADTNNSPLHF. CDR3 bases: TGTGCCACCGCGGACACAAATAATTCACCCCTCCACTTT.

J is TRBJ1-2 and V is TRBV9; TRBD1 might be the D (5 bases). Trimming removed 4 bases at V and 0 bases at J, with 16 bases between. CDR3 length: 16 residues. Germline CDR1 is SGDLS and CDR2 is YYNGEE. The CDR3 loop is CASSPTGGGTNYGYTF. The CDR3 nucleotides are TGTGCCAGCAGCCCCACCGGGGGAGGAACTAACTATGGCTACACCTTC.

This clonotype has at least ten counts. The chain carries TRBV11-2 and TRBJ2-2, with TRBD1 as a possible D gene (6 bases). Trimming took 5 bases from V and 2 from J, leaving 15 bases between them. Germline-derived CDR1 and CDR2 are SGHAT and FQNNGV. This CDR3 contains 16 residues. CDR3 coding DNA: TGTGCCAGCAGCCCAGGACAGAACCCTAACACCGGGGAGCTGTTTTTT. It yields the protein CASSPGQNPNTGELFF.

The sample holds many counts of this clonotype. The chain joins TRBV28 to TRBJ2-7; D may be TRBD2 (7 bases). The germline V and J ends were trimmed by 5 bases and 0 bases, with 35 bases remaining between them. The CDR3 is 22 residues long. Germline loops: CDR1 MDHEN, CDR2 SYDVKM. The CDR3 bases are TGTGCCAGCAGTCCTATGTGGAGACTCGGGCCCGGGTTCGGGGGGCTCTCCTACGAGCAGTACTTC. It translates to CASSPMWRLGPGFGGLSYEQYF.

The table lists this clonotype with many counts. The V and J genes are TRBV4-2 and TRBJ1-6, with 7 bases lining up with TRBD1. CDR3 length: 15 residues. In germline, CDR1 is LGHNA, CDR2 YNFKEQ. V lost 1 base, J lost 7 bases, and 4 bases stayed unmatched. The CDR3 DNA reads TGTGCCAGCAGCCAAGGCCCAGGGGGGAATTCACCCCTCCACTTT. Its protein is CASSQGPGGNSPLHF.

The chain uses TRBV4-1 and TRBJ1-4; D call uncertain. The V end was cut by 3 bases, the J end by 6 bases, with 5 bases between. Germline CDR1 is MGHRA and CDR2 is YSYEKL. This CDR3 has 12 residues. The CDR3 loop is CASSQHDEKLFF. CDR3 nucleotide sequence: TGCGCCAGCAGCCAGCACGATGAAAAACTGTTTTTT.

This clonotype was observed many times. This chain joins TRBV7-2 and TRBJ2-7, with D tentatively TRBD1 (5 bases). Trimming shortened V by 7 bases and J by 1 base, and 23 bases separated the two germline ends. CDR3 length equals 17 residues. In germline, CDR1 is SGHTA, CDR2 FQGNSA. The CDR3 reads CASNRVGWGGNSYEQYF. The CDR3 DNA reads TGTGCCAGCAACAGAGTGGGGTGGGGCGGAAATTCCTACGAGCAGTACTTC.

The chain uses TRBV19 and TRBJ2-1, with 8 nucleotides matching TRBD2. This CDR3 has 13 residues. Germline lookup yields CDR1 LNHDA and CDR2 SQIVND (reference sequence). Trimming at V came to 7 bases and at J to 6 bases, leaving 5 bases not matched to a gene. The CDR3 reads CASTISGTNEQFF. The CDR3 DNA reads as TGTGCCAGTACCATTAGCGGGACCAATGAGCAGTTCTTC.

This clonotype was recorded at least ten times. J is TRBJ2-7 and V is TRBV2; D may be TRBD2 (5 bases). Deletions cut 9 bases from V and 0 bases from J, with 24 bases between. Looked up from germline, CDR1 is SNHLY and CDR2 is FYNNEI. This CDR3 region has 17 residues. This chain's CDR3 is CARAGGKGRENSYEQYF. CDR3 in DNA: TGTGCCAGAGCAGGAGGAAAGGGCCGTGAGAACTCCTACGAGCAGTACTTC.